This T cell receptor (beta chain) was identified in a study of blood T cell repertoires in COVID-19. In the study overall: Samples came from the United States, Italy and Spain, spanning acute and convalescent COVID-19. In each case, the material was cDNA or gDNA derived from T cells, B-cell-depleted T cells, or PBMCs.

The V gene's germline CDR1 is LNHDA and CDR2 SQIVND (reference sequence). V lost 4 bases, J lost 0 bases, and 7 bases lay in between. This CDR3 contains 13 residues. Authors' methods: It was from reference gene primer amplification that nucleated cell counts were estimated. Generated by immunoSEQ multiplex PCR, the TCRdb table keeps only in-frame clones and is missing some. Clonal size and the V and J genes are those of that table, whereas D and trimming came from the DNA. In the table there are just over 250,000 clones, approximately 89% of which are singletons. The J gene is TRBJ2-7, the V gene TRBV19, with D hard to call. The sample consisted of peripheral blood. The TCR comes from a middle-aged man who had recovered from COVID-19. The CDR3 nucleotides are TGTGCCAGTAGTACAGTTGCCTCCTACGAGCAGTACTTC. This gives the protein CASSTVASYEQYF.